A single sample is the source of the 29 T cell receptor beta chains below, sequenced in a study of shared clonotypes between healthy human individuals. Assay used: immunoSEQ multiplex PCR; TCRdb lists only in-frame clones, some missing. The data hold around 510,000 clones, with 95% to 96% observed a single time. Sample: naive CD4+ T cells sorted from blood. Subset denoted: CD45RA+ positively selected. Receptor source: a woman in her twenties or thirties in good health.

This chain uses TRBV28 with TRBJ1-1; TRBD1 might be the D (5 bases). The germline V and J ends were trimmed by 5 bases and 6 bases, with 16 bases remaining between them. CDR1 and CDR2 (germline): MDHEN, SYDVKM. The CDR3 spans 14 residues. The DNA for the CDR3 is TGTGCCAGCAGTACGAGGGGTCGGGTAGCTGAAGCTTTCTTT. Translation gives CASSTRGRVAEAFF.

The CDR3 DNA reads as TGTGCCAGCAGCAAACAGGGACAGGTCACCTACGAGCAGTACTTC. Protein sequence: CASSKQGQVTYEQYF. The rearrangement uses TRBV27 and TRBJ2-7; 8 positions match TRBD1. The CDR3 is 15 residues long. Germline CDR1 MNHEY, CDR2 SMNVEV (reference sequence). The junction had 9 bases not matched to a gene; V was cut back by 6 bases and J by 2 bases.

The J gene is TRBJ1-5, the V gene TRBV2, with TRBD1 matching over 8 bases. V gave up 8 bases and J gave up 4 bases; unmatched junction bases: 10. Germline CDR1 SNHLY, CDR2 FYNNEI. The CDR3 runs to 15 residues. Here the CDR3 reads CASHSGTGGNQPQHF. The CDR3 DNA reads TGTGCCAGCCATTCCGGTACAGGGGGTAATCAGCCCCAGCATTTT.

This clone appeared once. The V gene is TRBV19, the J gene TRBJ1-1; 8 nucleotides align to TRBD1. The CDR3 sequence is 14 residues long. V lost 6 bases, J lost 1 base, and 4 bases stayed unmatched. Germline CDR1 reads LNHDA; CDR2 reads SQIVND (reference sequence). The CDR3 nucleotides are TGTGCCAGTAGGAAGACAGGGGCGAACACTGAAGCTTTCTTT. It translates to CASRKTGANTEAFF.

V gene TRBV28 combines with J gene TRBJ1-5; possibly TRBD1 for D (6 bases). Germline V gene sequence: CDR1 MDHEN, CDR2 SYDVKM. V was cut by 4 bases and J by 1 base, with 11 bases left in between. There are 15 residues in the CDR3. The CDR3 sequence: CASSYGGLSNQPQHF. In nucleotides, the CDR3 is TGTGCCAGCAGTTATGGGGGGCTCAGCAATCAGCCCCAGCATTTT.

The V gene is TRBV4-1, the J gene TRBJ2-6; perhaps TRBD2 as D (5 bases). V was trimmed by 4 bases and J by 0 bases, leaving 10 bases between them. Germline V gives CDR1 MGHRA, CDR2 YSYEKL. The CDR3 runs to 16 residues. CDR3 protein: CASSPGLSSGANVLTF. DNA for the CDR3: TGCGCCAGCAGCCCCGGACTGAGCTCTGGGGCCAACGTCCTGACTTTC.

The V and J genes are TRBV27 and TRBJ2-7, with a possible D match to TRBD2 (6 bases). Germline CDR1 MNHEY, CDR2 SMNVEV (reference sequence). The V end lost 2 bases, the J end lost 2 bases, and 10 bases lay between the germline ends. The CDR3 spans 14 residues. The CDR3 reads CASSLGGTTYEQYF. In nucleotides, the CDR3 is TGTGCCAGCAGTTTAGGGGGGACGACCTACGAGCAGTACTTC.

In this sample, this clone turned up once. This chain links TRBV5-4 with TRBJ2-7; TRBD1 agrees at 10 bases. The length of the CDR3 is 16 residues. From germline, CDR1 is SGHNT and CDR2 YYREEE (reference sequence). Losses at the gene ends were 3 bases for V and 2 bases for J; bases not matched to a gene: 8. CDR3 sequence reads: CASSSGQGGITYEQYF. The CDR3 coding sequence is TGTGCCAGCAGCTCCGGACAGGGGGGGATTACCTACGAGCAGTACTTC. Together with reference TRBV5-4 and TRBJ2-7, the CDR3 gives the full variable domain: ETGVTQSPTHLIKTRGQQVTLRCSSQSGHNTVSWYQQALGQGPQFIFQYYREEENGRGNFPPRFSGLQFPNYSSELNVNALELDDSALYLCASSSGQGGITYEQYFGPGTRLTVT.

This clone was seen just once. The rearrangement links TRBV7-2 to TRBJ1-2; the match to TRBD1 covers 7 bases. The CDR3 contains 14 residues. The J segment lost 6 bases and the V segment lost 2 bases, leaving 6 bases of the junction unmatched. Germline V lookup: CDR1 SGHTA, CDR2 FQGNSA. Here the CDR3 reads CASSLTGTEHGYTF. The CDR3 DNA is TGTGCCAGCAGCTTAACCGGGACAGAACATGGCTACACCTTC.

The V call is TRBV5-1, the J call TRBJ1-2, with TRBD1 identical over 9 bases. CDR3 length: 13 amino acids. Germline values: CDR1 SGHRS, CDR2 YFSETQ. Unmatched junction bases numbered 2, after V lost 4 bases and J lost 4 bases. As DNA, the CDR3 is TGCGCCAGCAGCGTGACAGGGGGCTATGGCTACACCTTC. Translated, it gives CASSVTGGYGYTF.

V usage is TRBV9 and J usage is TRBJ1-3; TRBD1 is a possible D gene (6 bases). V lost 2 bases to trimming and J lost 2 bases, with 14 bases between them. The germline CDR1 and CDR2 sequences are SGDLS and YYNGEE. The CDR3 is 16 residues long. Here the CDR3 DNA reads TGTGCCAGCAGCGTCGGGGCAGGGGAAACTGGAAACACCATATATTTT. Its translation: CASSVGAGETGNTIYF. Variable domain in full (rest from reference TRBV9 and TRBJ1-3): DSGVTQTPKHLITATGQRVTLRCSPRSGDLSVYWYQQSLDQGLQFLIQYYNGEERAKGNILERFSAQQFPDLHSELNLSSLELGDSALYFCASSVGAGETGNTIYFGEGSWLTVV.

The chain combines TRBV11-2 with TRBJ2-7; TRBD2 matches at 8 bases. V lost 0 bases to trimming and J lost 2 bases; unmatched junction nucleotides: 6. The CDR3 is 16 residues long. The germline gives CDR1 SGHAT, CDR2 FQNNGV. CDR3 loop: CASSLDATSGPYEQYF. The CDR3 nucleotides read TGTGCCAGCAGCTTAGATGCAACTAGCGGCCCCTACGAGCAGTACTTC.

This chain uses TRBV7-9 with TRBJ2-7; D perhaps matches TRBD2 (5 bases). From germline, CDR1 is SEHNR and CDR2 FQNEAQ (reference sequence). This CDR3 is 12 amino acids long. Between the trimmed V and J ends, which lost 5 bases and 3 bases, there was a span of 8 bases. This CDR3 is CASSAGNYEQYF. DNA for the CDR3: TGTGCCAGCAGCGCCGGGAACTACGAGCAGTACTTC.

The chain uses TRBV27 and TRBJ2-5; no clear D. The assigned J gene may be wrong: the sequence end matches TRBJ2-7 better. Germline V gene sequence: CDR1 MNHEY, CDR2 SMNVEV (reference sequence). The CDR3 is made up of 9 amino acids. CDR3 in amino acids: CATVVEQYF. The CDR3 DNA is TGTGCCACCGTGGTCGAGCAGTACTTC.

The J gene is TRBJ2-1, the V gene TRBV2; the D is unclear. Germline CDR1 SNHLY, CDR2 FYNNEI. Trimming took 6 bases from V and 3 from J, leaving 9 bases between them. CDR3 size: 13 residues. The DNA for the CDR3 is TGTGCCAGCAGAGTGATCGACTACAATGAGCAGTTCTTC. As protein: CASRVIDYNEQFF.

V is TRBV18 and J is TRBJ2-7; perhaps TRBD1 as D (5 bases). Germline CDR1 reads KGHSH; CDR2 reads LQKENI. Trimming left V 1 base short and J 6 bases short, with 13 bases between. This CDR3 is 14 amino acids long. The CDR3 DNA reads TGTGCCAGCTCACCACTTGACAGTCCCGGCGAGCAGTACTTC. Its protein product is CASSPLDSPGEQYF.

This chain links TRBV28 with TRBJ1-2, with D perhaps matching TRBD1 (5 bases). From germline, CDR1 is MDHEN and CDR2 SYDVKM. V was shortened by 11 bases and J by 6 bases, with 19 bases between the two germline ends. The CDR3 sequence is 13 residues long. The CDR3 is CAVIGTPVHGYTF. The DNA of the CDR3 is TGTGCCGTTATAGGGACCCCTGTTCATGGCTACACCTTC.

The V call is TRBV2, the J call TRBJ2-3; 7 nucleotides match TRBD1. Losses at the gene ends were 6 bases for V and 2 bases for J; bases not matched to a gene: 2. Germline CDR1 reads SNHLY; CDR2 reads FYNNEI. The CDR3 consists of 13 residues. CDR3 sequence (DNA): TGTGCCAGCAGAAAGGGGGCCACAGATACGCAGTATTTT. This gives the protein CASRKGATDTQYF. The variable domain in full, completed from reference TRBV2 and TRBJ2-3, reads EPEVTQTPSHQVTQMGQEVILRCVPISNHLYFYWYRQILGQKVEFLVSFYNNEISEKSEIFDDQFSVERPDGSNFTLKIRSTKLEDSAMYFCASRKGATDTQYFGPGTRLTVL.

The chain joins TRBV11-1 to TRBJ1-1, with D tentatively TRBD1 (5 bases). This CDR3 has 14 residues. Germline CDR1 and CDR2: SGHAT and FQDESV (reference sequence). V gave up 2 bases and J gave up 2 bases, with 9 bases separating them. DNA of the CDR3: TGTGCCAGCAGCTTATACGGGGGTAACACTGAAGCTTTCTTT. Translated: CASSLYGGNTEAFF.

The CDR3 region has the DNA TGTGCCTGGAGCCGCGGGACTAATGAAAAACTGTTTTTT. Translation: CAWSRGTNEKLFF. The chain employs TRBV30 and TRBJ1-4; unclear D gene. There are 13 residues in the CDR3. Looked up from germline, CDR1 is GTSNPN and CDR2 is SVGIG (reference sequence). The V gene lost 3 bases and the J gene lost 2 bases, with 7 bases spanning the gap.

A single count supports this clone. CDR3 coding DNA: TGTGCCAGCAGCCAAGAAGCAAACATTCAGTACTTC. Its translation is CASSQEANIQYF. This chain connects TRBV14 to TRBJ2-4; D not certain. Germline-derived CDR1 and CDR2 are SGHDN and FVKESK. The CDR3 contains 12 residues. With 0 bases removed from V and 6 bases from J, the gap between germline ends came to 3 bases. The full variable domain, rest sourced from reference TRBV14 and TRBJ2-4, is EAGVTQFPSHSVIEKGQTVTLRCDPISGHDNLYWYRRVMGKEIKFLLHFVKESKQDESGMPNNRFLAERTGGTYSTLKVQPAELEDSGVYFCASSQEANIQYFGAGTRLSVL.

The V gene is TRBV29-1, the J gene TRBJ2-2, with 12 bases fitting TRBD1. From germline, CDR1 is SQVTM and CDR2 ANQGSEA. The ends lost 6 bases at V and 6 bases at J; junction bases unmatched: 2. This CDR3 region has 13 residues. For the CDR3, the DNA is TGCAGCGTAGGGACAGGGGGCCCCGGGGAGCTGTTTTTT. Translated, it gives CSVGTGGPGELFF.

This clone showed up just once. This chain connects TRBV11-2 to TRBJ2-1, with 11 nucleotides matching TRBD2. The junction had 10 bases not matched to a gene; V was cut back by 6 bases and J by 9 bases. The CDR3 is 15 residues long. CDR1 is SGHAT, CDR2 FQNNGV, per germline. The CDR3 DNA reads TGTGCCAGCAGATTCACTAGCGGGAGATCGAGTGAGCAGTTCTTC. Translation gives CASRFTSGRSSEQFF.

This chain joins TRBV28 and TRBJ1-4; no clear D gene. Trimming stripped 3 bases from V and 12 bases from J, with 8 bases between. CDR3 length equals 11 residues. Germline CDR1 is MDHEN and CDR2 is SYDVKM. In nucleotides, the CDR3 is TGTGCCAGCAGTTTGTTAACTCAACTGTTTTTT. Translating it yields CASSLLTQLFF.

The CDR3 bases are TGTGCCAGCAGCCGCTGGTTGGGCGCCCCCTTTGAGGCCAACGTCCTGACTTTC. Protein sequence: CASSRWLGAPFEANVLTF. The chain uses TRBV7-2 and TRBJ2-6, with no clear D. The V end was cut by 5 bases, the J end by 6 bases, with 23 bases between. The CDR3 covers 18 residues. Per the germline V gene, CDR1 is SGHTA and CDR2 is FQGNSA.

The chain employs TRBV29-1 and TRBJ2-7; 10 bases align to TRBD2. V shed 4 bases and J 4 bases; nucleotides not matched to a gene: 13. Germline V gives CDR1 SQVTM, CDR2 ANQGSEA. There are 16 residues in the CDR3. For the CDR3, the DNA is TGCAGCGTTGCCCCTGCCGGTTTAGCGGGAGGATACGAGCAGTACTTC. Its translation is CSVAPAGLAGGYEQYF.

The chain is built from TRBV28 and TRBJ1-6, with 10 bases that match TRBD1. Trimming removed 5 bases from V and 5 bases from J; junction bases left unmatched: 3. This CDR3 has 15 amino acids. Germline V lookup: CDR1 MDHEN, CDR2 SYDVKM. The CDR3 sequence is CASSNGQGDNSPLHF. CDR3 nucleotides: TGTGCCAGCAGTAACGGACAGGGGGATAATTCACCCCTCCACTTT.

The chain has TRBV4-1 and TRBJ2-7; possibly TRBD1 for D (6 bases). V lost 3 bases and J lost 5, with 23 bases in between. This CDR3 is built from 17 residues. Germline CDR1 and CDR2: MGHRA and YSYEKL. CDR3: CASSHPQVGQGKNEQYF. In DNA, the CDR3 is TGCGCCAGCAGCCATCCCCAGGTTGGGCAGGGGAAGAACGAGCAGTACTTC.

The CDR3 DNA reads TGCGCCAGCGCGGTACTAGCGGGAGTGGTAGAGACCCAGTACTTC. Translation: CASAVLAGVVETQYF. The V and J genes are TRBV5-1 and TRBJ2-5, with 11 positions matching TRBD2. In germline, CDR1 is SGHRS, CDR2 YFSETQ. The CDR3 runs to 15 residues. J was trimmed by 4 bases and V by 7 bases; bases with no gene match: 9.